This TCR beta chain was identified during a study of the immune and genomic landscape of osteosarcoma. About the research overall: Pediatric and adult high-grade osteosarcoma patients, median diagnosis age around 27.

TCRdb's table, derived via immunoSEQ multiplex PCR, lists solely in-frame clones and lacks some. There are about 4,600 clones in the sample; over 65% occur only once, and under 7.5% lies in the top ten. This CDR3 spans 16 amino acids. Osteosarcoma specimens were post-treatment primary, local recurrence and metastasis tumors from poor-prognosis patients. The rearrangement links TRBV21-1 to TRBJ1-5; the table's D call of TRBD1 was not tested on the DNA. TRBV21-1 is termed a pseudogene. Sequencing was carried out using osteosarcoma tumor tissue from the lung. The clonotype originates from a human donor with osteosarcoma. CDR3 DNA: TGTGCCAGCAGCGACCCAAACAGGGATAGCAATCAGCCCCAGCATTTT. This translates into CASSDPNRDSNQPQHF.